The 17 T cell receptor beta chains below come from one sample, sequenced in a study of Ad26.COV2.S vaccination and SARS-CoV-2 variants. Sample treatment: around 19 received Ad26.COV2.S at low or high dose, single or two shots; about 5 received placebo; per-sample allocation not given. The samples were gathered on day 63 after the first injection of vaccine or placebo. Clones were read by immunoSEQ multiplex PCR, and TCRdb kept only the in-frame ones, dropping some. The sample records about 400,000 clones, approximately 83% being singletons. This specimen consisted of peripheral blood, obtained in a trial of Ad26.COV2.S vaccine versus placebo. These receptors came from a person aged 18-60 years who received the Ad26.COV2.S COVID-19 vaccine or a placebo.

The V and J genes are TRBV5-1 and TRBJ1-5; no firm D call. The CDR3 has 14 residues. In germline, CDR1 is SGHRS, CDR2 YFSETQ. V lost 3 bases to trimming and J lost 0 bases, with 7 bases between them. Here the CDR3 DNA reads TGCGCCAGCAGCTCCGATGGTAGCAATCAGCCCCAGCATTTT. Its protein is CASSSDGSNQPQHF.

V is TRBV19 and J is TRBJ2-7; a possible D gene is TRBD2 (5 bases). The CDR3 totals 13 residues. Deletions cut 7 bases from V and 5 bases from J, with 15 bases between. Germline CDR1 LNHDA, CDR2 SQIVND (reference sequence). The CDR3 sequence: CASTTYSGNEQYF. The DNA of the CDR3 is TGTGCCAGTACCACCTATTCGGGAAACGAGCAGTACTTC.

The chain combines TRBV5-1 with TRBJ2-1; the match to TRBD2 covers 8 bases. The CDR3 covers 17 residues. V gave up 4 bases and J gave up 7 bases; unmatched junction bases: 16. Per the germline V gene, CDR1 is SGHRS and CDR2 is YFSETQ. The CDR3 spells CASSAREVLAGVNEQFF. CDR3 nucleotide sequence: TGCGCCAGCAGCGCGCGAGAGGTGCTAGCGGGCGTAAATGAGCAGTTCTTC.

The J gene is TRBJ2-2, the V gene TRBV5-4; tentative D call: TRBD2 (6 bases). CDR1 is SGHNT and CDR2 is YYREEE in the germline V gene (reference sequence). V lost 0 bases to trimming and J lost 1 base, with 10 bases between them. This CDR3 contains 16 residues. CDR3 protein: CASSLAVSGNTGELFF. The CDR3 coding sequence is TGTGCCAGCAGCTTGGCCGTTAGCGGGAACACCGGGGAGCTGTTTTTT.

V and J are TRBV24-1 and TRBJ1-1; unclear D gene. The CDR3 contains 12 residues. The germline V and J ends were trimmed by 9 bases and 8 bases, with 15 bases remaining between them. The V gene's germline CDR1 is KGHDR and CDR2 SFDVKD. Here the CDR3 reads CATVASWFEAFF. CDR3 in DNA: TGTGCCACCGTAGCAAGCTGGTTCGAAGCTTTCTTT.

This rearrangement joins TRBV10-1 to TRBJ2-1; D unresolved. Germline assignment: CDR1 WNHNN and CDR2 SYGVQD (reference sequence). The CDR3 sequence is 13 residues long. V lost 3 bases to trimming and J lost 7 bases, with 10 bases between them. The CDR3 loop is CASSERTVNEQFF. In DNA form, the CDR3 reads TGCGCCAGCAGTGAACGGACGGTTAATGAGCAGTTCTTC.

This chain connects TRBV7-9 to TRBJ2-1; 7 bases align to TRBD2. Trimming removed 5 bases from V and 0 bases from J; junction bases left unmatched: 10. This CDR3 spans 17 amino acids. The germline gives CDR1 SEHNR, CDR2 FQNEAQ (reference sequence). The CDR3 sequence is CASSITGGGTSYNEQFF. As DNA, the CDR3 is TGTGCCAGCAGCATAACGGGGGGAGGCACCTCCTACAATGAGCAGTTCTTC.

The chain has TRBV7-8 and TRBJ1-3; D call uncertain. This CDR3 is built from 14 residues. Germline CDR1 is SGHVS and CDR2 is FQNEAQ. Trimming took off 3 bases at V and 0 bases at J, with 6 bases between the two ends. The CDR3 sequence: CASSFGVSGNTIYF. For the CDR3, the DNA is TGTGCCAGCAGCTTCGGAGTCTCTGGAAACACCATATATTTT.

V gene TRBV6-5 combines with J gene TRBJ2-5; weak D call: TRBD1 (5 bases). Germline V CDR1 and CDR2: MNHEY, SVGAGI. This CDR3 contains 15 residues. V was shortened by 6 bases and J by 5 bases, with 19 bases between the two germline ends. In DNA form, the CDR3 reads TGTGCCAGCAGCCCAACCAGGTCAGGGTGGGAGACCCAGTACTTC. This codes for CASSPTRSGWETQYF.

This chain's CDR3 is CASSILGALSTDTQYF. In DNA form, the CDR3 reads TGTGCCAGTAGTATCCTTGGGGCCCTTAGCACAGATACGCAGTATTTT. J is TRBJ2-3 and V is TRBV19, with a tentative D call TRBD1 (5 bases). Germline V gives CDR1 LNHDA, CDR2 SQIVND (reference sequence). V lost 3 bases and J 0 bases, leaving 13 bases between the germline ends. There are 16 residues in the CDR3.

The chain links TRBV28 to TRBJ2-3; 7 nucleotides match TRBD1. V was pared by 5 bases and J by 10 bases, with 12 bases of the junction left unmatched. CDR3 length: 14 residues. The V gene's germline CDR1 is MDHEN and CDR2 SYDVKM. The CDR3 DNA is TGTGCCAGCAGTAGGGGGCACAGCCTCTCGCCGCAGTATTTT. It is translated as CASSRGHSLSPQYF.

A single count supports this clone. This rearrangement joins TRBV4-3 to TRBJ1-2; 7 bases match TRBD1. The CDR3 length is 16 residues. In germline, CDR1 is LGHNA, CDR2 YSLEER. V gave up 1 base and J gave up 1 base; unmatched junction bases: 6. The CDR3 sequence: CASSQGPTGVNYGYTF. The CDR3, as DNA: TGCGCCAGCAGCCAAGGCCCCACAGGGGTTAACTATGGCTACACCTTC.

CDR3 coding DNA: TGTGCCACCCAGGAGGGGGGCCACGAGCAGTACTTC. Encoded protein: CATQEGGHEQYF. The V call is TRBV19, the J call TRBJ2-7; the D gene could be TRBD1 or TRBD2 (6 bases each). Germline loops: CDR1 LNHDA, CDR2 SQIVND (reference sequence). Trimming removed 10 bases from V and 5 bases from J, with 15 bases in between. This CDR3 region has 12 residues.

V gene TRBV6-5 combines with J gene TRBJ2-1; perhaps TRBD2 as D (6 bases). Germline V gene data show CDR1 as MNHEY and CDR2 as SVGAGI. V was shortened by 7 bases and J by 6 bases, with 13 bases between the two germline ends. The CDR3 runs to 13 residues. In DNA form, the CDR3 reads TGTGCCAGCACACGGGAGATCTTCAATGAGCAGTTCTTC. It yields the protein CASTREIFNEQFF.

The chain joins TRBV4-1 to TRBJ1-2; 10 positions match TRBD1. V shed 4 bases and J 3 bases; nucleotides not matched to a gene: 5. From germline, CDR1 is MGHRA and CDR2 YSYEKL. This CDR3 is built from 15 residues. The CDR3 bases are TGCGCCAGCAGCCGATCGGACAGGGGGTACTATGGCTACACCTTC. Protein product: CASSRSDRGYYGYTF.

In nucleotides, the CDR3 is TGTGCCAGCAGTTACCGGGACAGGGCAAGGACTGAAGCTTTCTTT. Its protein is CASSYRDRARTEAFF. V gene TRBV6-6 combines with J gene TRBJ1-1; 9 bases are shared with TRBD1. Germline lookup yields CDR1 MNHNY and CDR2 SVGAGI (reference sequence). Losses at the gene ends were 2 bases for V and 5 bases for J; bases not matched to a gene: 6. The CDR3 length is 15 residues.

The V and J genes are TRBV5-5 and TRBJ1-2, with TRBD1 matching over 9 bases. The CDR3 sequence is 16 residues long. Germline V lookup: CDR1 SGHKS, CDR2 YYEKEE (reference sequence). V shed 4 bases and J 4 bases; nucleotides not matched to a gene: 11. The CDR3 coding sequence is TGTGCCAGCAGCCCTAGAGACAGGGGGTGGGCCTATGGCTACACCTTC. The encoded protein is CASSPRDRGWAYGYTF.